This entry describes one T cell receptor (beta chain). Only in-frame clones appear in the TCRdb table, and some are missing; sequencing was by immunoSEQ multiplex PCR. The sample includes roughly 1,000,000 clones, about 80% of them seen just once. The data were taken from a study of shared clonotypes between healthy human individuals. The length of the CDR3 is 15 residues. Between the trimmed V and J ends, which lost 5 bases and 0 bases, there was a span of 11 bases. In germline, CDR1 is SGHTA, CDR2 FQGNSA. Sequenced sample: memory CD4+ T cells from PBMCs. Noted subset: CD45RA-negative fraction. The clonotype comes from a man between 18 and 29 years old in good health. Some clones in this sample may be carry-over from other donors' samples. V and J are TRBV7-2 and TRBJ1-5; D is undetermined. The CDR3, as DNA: TGTGCCAGCAGCCGACTGGCGGATAGCAATCAGCCCCAGCATTTT. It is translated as CASSRLADSNQPQHF.